The subject of this entry is one TCR beta chain. Its antigen is not identified. The data were produced by immunoSEQ multiplex PCR, yet TCRdb's version contains in-frame clones alone and is incomplete. This table has 82,000 or so clones, more than 90% appearing once. This record comes from a study of T cell responses to AZD1222 COVID-19 vaccine. Study-level points and caveats: A reported finding is that nearly half of spike-specific TCRs target unmutated variant regions. Just five or six AZD1222 recipients tested seropositive at baseline. Clonal diversity was possibly underestimated; the donors were predominantly white British and more often female.

Germline CDR1 is SGHAT and CDR2 is FQNNGV. V dropped 5 bases and J dropped 4 bases, with 6 bases sitting between them. The CDR3 extends over 12 amino acids. Material: peripheral blood, obtained on day 0 of AZD1222 vaccination. This chain joins TRBV11-2 and TRBJ1-5, with no clear D. The sequence came from an adult in good health. CDR3 bases: TGTGCCAGCAGCCAGGAGAATCAGCCCCAGCATTTT. It encodes CASSQENQPQHF.